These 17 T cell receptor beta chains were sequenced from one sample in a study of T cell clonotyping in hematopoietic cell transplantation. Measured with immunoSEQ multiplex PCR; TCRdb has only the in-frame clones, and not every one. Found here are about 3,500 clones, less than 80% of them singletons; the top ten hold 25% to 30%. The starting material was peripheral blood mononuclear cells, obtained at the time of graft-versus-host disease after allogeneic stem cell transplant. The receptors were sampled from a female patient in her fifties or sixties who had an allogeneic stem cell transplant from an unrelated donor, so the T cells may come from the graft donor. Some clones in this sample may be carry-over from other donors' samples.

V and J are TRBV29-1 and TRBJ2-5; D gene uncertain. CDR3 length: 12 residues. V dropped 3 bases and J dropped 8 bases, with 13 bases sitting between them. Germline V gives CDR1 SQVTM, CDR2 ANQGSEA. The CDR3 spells CSVEASSFTQYF. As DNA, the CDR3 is TGCAGCGTTGAGGCAAGTTCGTTCACCCAGTACTTC.

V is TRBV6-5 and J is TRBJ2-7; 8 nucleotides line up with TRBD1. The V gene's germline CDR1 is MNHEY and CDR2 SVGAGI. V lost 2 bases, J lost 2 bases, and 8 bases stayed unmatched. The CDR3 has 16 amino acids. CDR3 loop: CASSYDLDRGAYEQYF. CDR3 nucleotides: TGTGCCAGCAGTTACGACCTCGACAGGGGAGCCTACGAGCAGTACTTC.

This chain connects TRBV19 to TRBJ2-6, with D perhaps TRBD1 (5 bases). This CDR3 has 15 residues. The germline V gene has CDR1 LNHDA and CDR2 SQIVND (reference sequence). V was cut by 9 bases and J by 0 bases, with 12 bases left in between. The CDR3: CASPPTGSGANVLTF. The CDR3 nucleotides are TGTGCCAGCCCCCCCACAGGCTCTGGGGCCAACGTCCTGACTTTC. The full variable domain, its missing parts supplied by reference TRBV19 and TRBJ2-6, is DGGITQSPKYLFRKEGQNVTLSCEQNLNHDAMYWYRQDPGQGLRLIYYSQIVNDFQKGDIAEGYSVSREKKESFPLTVTSAQKNPTAFYLCASPPTGSGANVLTFGAGSRLTVL.

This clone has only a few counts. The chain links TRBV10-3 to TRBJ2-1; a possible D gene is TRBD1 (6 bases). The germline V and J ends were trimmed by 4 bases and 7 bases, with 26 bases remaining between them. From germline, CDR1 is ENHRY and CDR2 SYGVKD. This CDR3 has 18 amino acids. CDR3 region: CAISGLEGMEAGTNEQFF. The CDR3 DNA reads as TGTGCCATCAGTGGTCTCGAGGGAATGGAGGCAGGGACAAATGAGCAGTTCTTC.

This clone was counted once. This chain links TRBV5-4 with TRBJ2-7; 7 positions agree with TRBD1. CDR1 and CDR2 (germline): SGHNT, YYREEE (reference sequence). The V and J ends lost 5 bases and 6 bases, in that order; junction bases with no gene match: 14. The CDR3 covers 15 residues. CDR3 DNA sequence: TGTGCCAGCAGAAACTACGGACAGGCACCCGGCGAGCAGTACTTC. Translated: CASRNYGQAPGEQYF. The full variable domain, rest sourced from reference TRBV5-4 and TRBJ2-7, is ETGVTQSPTHLIKTRGQQVTLRCSSQSGHNTVSWYQQALGQGPQFIFQYYREEENGRGNFPPRFSGLQFPNYSSELNVNALELDDSALYLCASRNYGQAPGEQYFGPGTRLTVT.

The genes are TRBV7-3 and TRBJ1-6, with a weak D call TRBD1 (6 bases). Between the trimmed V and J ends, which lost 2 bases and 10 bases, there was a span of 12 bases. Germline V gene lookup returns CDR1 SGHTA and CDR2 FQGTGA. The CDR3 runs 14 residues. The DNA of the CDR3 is TGTGCCAGCAGCTTAGGGGGGGGCGAGTCACCCCTCCACTTT. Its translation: CASSLGGGESPLHF.

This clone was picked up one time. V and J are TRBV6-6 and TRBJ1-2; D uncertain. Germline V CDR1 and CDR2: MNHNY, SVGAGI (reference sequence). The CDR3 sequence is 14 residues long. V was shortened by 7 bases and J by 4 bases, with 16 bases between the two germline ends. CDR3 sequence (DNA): TGTGCCAGCAAACCCCCAGCGACATCCTATGGCTACACCTTC. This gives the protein CASKPPATSYGYTF.

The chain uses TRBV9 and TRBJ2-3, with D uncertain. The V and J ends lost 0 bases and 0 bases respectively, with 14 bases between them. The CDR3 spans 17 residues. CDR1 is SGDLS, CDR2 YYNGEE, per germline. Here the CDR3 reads CASSVVGRPLSTDTQYF. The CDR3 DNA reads TGTGCCAGCAGCGTAGTGGGCAGGCCCCTTAGCACAGATACGCAGTATTTT.

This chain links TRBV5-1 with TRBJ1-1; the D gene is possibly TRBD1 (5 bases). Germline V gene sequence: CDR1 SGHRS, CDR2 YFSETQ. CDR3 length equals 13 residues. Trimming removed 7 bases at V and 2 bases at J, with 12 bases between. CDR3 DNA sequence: TGCGCCAGCTCCGGGACGGTCAACACTGAAGCTTTCTTT. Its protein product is CASSGTVNTEAFF.

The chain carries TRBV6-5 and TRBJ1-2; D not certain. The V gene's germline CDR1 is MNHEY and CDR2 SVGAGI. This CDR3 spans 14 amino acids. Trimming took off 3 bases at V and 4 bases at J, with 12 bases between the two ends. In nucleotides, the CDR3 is TGTGCCAGCAGTTATAGTATAGATAGCTATGGCTACACCTTC. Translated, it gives CASSYSIDSYGYTF.

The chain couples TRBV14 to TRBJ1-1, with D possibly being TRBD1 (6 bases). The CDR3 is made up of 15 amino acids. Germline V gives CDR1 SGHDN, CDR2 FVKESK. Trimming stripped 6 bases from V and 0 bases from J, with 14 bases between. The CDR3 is CASSGGGALNTEAFF. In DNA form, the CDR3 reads TGTGCCAGCAGTGGAGGGGGGGCCTTGAACACTGAAGCTTTCTTT.

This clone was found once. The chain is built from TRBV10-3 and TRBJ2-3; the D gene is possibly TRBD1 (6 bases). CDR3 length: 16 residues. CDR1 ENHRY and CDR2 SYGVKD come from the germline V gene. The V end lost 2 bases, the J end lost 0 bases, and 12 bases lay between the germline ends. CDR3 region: CAISEVTGLSTDTQYF. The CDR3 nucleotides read TGTGCCATCAGTGAGGTGACAGGCCTTAGCACAGATACGCAGTATTTT.

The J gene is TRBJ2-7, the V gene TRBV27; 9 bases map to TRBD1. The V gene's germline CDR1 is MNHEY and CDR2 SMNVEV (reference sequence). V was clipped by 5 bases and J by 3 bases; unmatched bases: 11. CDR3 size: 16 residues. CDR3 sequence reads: CASSPPGTGSLYEQYF. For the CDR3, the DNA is TGTGCCAGCAGTCCCCCCGGGACAGGGTCCCTCTACGAGCAGTACTTC.

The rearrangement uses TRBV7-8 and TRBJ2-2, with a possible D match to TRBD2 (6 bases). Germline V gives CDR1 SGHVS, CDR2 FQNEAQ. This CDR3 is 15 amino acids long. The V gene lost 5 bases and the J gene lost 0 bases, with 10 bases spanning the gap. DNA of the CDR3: TGTGCCAGCAGCCAGCGGGCAGCGAACACCGGGGAGCTGTTTTTT. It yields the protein CASSQRAANTGELFF.

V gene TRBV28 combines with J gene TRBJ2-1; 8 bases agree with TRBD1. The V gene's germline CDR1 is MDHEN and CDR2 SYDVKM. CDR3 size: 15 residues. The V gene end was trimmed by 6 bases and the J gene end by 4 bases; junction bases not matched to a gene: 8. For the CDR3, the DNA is TGTGCCAGCAGGAGTTACGGGACAGGATACAATGAGCAGTTCTTC. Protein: CASRSYGTGYNEQFF.

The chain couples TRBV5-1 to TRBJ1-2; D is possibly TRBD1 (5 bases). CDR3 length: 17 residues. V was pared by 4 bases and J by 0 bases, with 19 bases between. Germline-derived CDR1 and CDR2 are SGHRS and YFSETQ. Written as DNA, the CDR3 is TGCGCCAGCAGCCCCTCCCTGTACGGGGCTTCTAACTATGGCTACACCTTC. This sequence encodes CASSPSLYGASNYGYTF.

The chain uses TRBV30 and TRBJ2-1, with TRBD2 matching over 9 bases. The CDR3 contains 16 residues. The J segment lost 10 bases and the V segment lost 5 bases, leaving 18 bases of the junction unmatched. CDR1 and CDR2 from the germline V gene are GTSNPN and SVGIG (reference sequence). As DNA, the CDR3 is TGTGCCTGGCTTTTGGCGGTGACCAGCGGGGGGTTAGAGCAGTTCTTC. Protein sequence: CAWLLAVTSGGLEQFF.